Below, 2 T cell receptor beta chains from the same sample are listed, as sequenced in a study of T-cell reconstitution after alpha-beta-depleted transplantation in children. Using unique molecular identifiers, the investigators prepared the TCRbeta library. One entry per CDR3 protein, called by TCRdb with MiXCR from the PCR reads. Here the sample spans hundreds of thousands of distinct CDR3 sequences, around 13% being singletons. The sample was PBMCs, taken before TCRalphabeta/CD19-depleted stem cell transplant. Receptors originate from a girl aged 2-10 years with congenital amegakaryocytic thrombocytopenia, due to receive a stem cell transplant.

V and J are TRBV5-1 and TRBJ1-5, with a possible D match to TRBD1 (5 bases). The germline gives CDR1 SGHRS, CDR2 YFSETQ. V dropped 1 base and J dropped 0 bases, with 8 bases sitting between them. There are 15 residues in the CDR3. The CDR3 DNA sequence: TGCGCCAGCAGCTTGTACGGGGCTAGCAATCAGCCCCAGCATTTT. Translated: CASSLYGASNQPQHF.

This clonotype has a count of ten or more. The chain links TRBV5-1 to TRBJ2-7; 8 bases map to TRBD1. Trimming at V came to 3 bases and at J to 3 bases, leaving 8 bases not matched to a gene. The CDR3 has 15 residues. CDR1 is SGHRS and CDR2 is YFSETQ in the germline V gene. CDR3: CASSSLTGANYEQYF. CDR3 coding DNA: TGCGCCAGCAGCTCGTTGACAGGGGCGAACTACGAGCAGTACTTC.